Below, one T cell receptor beta chain is given with its context. Its matching antigen is unknown. Treatment noted: approximately 18 received Ad26.COV2.S at low or high dose, single or two shots; about 5 received placebo; per-sample allocation not given. The investigators took samples on day 63 after the first vaccine or placebo injection. Measured with immunoSEQ multiplex PCR; TCRdb has only the in-frame clones, and not every one. The table has about 680,000 clones, 80% to 90% seen once. This entry is derived from a study of Ad26.COV2.S vaccination and SARS-CoV-2 variants. Study information: Doses of Ad26.COV2.S were injected into muscle once or twice, 56 days apart. The study, taken as a whole, reports: The study found similar non-spike TCR breadth in vaccine and placebo recipients. Higher spike-specific TCR breadth was found in vaccine recipients than in placebo recipients.

V was trimmed by 4 bases and J by 2 bases, leaving 11 bases between them. The CDR3 is 14 residues long. Germline CDR1 reads LGHDT; CDR2 reads YNNKEL (reference sequence). The chain is built from TRBV3-1 (or the pseudogene TRBV3-2) and TRBJ2-5; possibly TRBD2 for D (5 bases). Sequences were derived from peripheral blood, sampled in a trial of Ad26.COV2.S vaccine versus placebo. This receptor was obtained from a person between 18 and 60 years old who received the Ad26.COV2.S COVID-19 vaccine or a placebo. The CDR3 sequence: CASSLATRQETQYF. The CDR3 DNA reads TGTGCCAGCAGCCTCGCCACTAGACAAGAGACCCAGTACTTC.